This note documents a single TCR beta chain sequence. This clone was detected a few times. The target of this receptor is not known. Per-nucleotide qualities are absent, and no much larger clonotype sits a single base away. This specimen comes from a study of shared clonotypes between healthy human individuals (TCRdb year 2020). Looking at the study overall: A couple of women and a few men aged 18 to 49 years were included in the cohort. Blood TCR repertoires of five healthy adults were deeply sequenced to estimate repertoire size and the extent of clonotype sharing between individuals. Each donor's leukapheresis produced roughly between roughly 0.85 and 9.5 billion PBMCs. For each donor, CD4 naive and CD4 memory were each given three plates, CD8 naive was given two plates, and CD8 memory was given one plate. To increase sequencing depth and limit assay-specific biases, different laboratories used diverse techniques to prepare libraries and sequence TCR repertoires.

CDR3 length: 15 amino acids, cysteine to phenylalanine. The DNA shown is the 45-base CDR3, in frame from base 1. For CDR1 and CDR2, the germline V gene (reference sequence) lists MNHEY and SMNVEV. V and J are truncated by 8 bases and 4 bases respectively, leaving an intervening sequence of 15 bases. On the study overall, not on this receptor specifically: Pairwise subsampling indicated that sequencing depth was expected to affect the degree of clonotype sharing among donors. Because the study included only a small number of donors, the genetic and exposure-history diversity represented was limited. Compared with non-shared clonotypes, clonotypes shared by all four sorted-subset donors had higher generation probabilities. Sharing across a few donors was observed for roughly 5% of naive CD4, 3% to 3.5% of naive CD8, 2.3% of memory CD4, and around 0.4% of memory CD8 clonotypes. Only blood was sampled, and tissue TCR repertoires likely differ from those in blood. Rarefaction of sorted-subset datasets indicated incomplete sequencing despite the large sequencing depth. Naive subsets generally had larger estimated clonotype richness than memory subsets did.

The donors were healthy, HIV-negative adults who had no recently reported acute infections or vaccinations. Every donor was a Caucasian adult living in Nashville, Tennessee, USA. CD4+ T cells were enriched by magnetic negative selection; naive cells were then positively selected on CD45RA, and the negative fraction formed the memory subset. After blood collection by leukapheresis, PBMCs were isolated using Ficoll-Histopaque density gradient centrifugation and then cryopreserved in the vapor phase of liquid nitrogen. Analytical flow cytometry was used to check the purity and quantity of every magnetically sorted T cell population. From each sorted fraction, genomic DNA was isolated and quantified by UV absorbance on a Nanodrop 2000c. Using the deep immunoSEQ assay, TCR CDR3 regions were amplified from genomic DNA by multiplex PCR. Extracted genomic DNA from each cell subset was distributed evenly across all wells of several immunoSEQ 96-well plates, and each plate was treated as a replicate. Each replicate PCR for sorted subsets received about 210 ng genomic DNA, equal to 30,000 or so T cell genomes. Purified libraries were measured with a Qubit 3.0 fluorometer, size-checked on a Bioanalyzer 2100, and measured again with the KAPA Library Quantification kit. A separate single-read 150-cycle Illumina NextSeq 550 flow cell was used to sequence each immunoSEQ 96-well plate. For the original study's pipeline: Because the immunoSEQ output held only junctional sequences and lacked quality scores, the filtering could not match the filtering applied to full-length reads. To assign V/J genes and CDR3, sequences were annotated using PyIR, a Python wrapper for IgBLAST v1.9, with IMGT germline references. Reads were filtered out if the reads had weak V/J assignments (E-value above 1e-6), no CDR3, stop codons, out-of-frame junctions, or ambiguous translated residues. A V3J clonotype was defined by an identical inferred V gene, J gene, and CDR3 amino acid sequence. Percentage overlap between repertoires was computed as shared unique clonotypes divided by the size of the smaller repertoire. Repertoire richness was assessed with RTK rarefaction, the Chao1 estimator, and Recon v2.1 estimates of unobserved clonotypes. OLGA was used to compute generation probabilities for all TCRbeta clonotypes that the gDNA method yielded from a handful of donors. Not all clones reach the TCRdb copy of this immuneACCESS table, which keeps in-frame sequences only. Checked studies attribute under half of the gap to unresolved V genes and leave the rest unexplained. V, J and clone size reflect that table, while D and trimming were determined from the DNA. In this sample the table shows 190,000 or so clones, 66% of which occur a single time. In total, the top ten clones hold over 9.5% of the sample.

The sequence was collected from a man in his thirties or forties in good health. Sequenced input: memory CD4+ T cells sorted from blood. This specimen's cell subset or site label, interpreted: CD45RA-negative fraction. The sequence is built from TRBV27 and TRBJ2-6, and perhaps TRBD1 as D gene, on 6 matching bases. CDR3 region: CASGYRVSGANVLTF. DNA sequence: TGTGCCAGCGGCTACAGGGTTTCCGGGGCCAACGTCCTGACTTTC.